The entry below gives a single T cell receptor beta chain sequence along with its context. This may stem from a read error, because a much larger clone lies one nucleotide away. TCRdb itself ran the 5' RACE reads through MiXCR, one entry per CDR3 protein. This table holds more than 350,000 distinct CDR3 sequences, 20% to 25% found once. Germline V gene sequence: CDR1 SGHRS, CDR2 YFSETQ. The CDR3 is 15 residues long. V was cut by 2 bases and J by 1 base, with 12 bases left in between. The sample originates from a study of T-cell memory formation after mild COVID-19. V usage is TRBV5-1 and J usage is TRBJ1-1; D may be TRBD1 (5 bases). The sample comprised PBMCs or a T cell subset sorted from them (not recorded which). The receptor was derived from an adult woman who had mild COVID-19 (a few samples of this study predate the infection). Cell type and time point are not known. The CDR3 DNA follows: TGCGCCAGCAGCTTTCGACAGCATCAGAACACTGAAGCTTTCTTT. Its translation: CASSFRQHQNTEAFF.